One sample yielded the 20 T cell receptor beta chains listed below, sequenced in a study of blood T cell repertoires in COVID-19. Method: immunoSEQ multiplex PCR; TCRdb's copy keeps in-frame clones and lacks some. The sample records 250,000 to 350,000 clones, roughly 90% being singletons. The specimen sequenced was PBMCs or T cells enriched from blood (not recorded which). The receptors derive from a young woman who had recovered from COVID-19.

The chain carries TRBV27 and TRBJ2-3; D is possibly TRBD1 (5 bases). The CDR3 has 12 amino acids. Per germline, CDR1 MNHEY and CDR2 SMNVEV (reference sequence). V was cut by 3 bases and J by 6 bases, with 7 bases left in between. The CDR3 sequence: CASSFAGDTQYF. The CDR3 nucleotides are TGTGCCAGCAGTTTTGCAGGGGATACGCAGTATTTT.

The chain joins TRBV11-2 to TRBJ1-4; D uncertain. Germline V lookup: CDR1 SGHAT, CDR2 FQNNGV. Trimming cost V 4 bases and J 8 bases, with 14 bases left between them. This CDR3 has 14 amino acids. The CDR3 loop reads CASSSRGVKEKLFF. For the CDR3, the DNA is TGTGCCAGCAGCTCGCGGGGAGTGAAAGAAAAACTGTTTTTT.

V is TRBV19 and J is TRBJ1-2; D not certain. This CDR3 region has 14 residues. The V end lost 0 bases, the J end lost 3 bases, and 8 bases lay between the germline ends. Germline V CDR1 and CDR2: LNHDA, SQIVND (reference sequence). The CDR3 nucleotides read TGTGCCAGTAGTATAGATCCTACTGACTATGGCTACACCTTC. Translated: CASSIDPTDYGYTF.

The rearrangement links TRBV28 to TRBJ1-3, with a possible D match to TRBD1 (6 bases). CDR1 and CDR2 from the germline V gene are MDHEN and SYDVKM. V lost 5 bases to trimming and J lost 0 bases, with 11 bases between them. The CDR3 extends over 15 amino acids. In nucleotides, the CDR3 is TGTGCCAGCAGTAGAAAGGGGGTCTCTGGAAACACCATATATTTT. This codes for CASSRKGVSGNTIYF.

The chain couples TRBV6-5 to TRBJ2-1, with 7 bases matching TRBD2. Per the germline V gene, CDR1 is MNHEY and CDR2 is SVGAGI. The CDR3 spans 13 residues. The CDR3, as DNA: TGTGCGACCGTAGCTCCGGGGGGCAATGAGCAGTTCTTC. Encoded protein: CATVAPGGNEQFF.

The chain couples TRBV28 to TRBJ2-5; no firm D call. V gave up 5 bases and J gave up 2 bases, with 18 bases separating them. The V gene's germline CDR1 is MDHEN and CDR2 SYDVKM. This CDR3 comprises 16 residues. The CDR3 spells CASSPSGFLKQETQYF. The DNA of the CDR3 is TGTGCCAGCAGTCCCTCGGGTTTCCTGAAACAAGAGACCCAGTACTTC.

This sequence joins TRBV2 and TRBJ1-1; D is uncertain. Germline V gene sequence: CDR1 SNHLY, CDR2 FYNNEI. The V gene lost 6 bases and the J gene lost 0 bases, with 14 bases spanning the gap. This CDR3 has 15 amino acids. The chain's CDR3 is CASREREGVNTEAFF. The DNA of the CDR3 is TGTGCCAGCAGGGAGAGGGAGGGAGTGAACACTGAAGCTTTCTTT. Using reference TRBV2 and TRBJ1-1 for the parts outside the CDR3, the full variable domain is EPEVTQTPSHQVTQMGQEVILRCVPISNHLYFYWYRQILGQKVEFLVSFYNNEISEKSEIFDDQFSVERPDGSNFTLKIRSTKLEDSAMYFCASREREGVNTEAFFGQGTRLTVV.

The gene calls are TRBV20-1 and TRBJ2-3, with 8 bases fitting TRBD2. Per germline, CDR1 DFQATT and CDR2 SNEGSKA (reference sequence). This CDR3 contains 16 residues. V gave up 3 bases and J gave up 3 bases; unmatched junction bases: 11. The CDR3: CSASERVTSGTDTQYF. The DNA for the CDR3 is TGCAGTGCTAGTGAAAGGGTAACTAGCGGTACAGATACGCAGTATTTT.

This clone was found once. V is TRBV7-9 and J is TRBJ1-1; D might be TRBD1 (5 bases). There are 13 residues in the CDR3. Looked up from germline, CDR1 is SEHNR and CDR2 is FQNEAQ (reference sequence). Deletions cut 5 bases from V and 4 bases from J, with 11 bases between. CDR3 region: CASSKQVGTEAFF. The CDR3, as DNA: TGTGCCAGCAGCAAACAGGTGGGCACTGAAGCTTTCTTT.

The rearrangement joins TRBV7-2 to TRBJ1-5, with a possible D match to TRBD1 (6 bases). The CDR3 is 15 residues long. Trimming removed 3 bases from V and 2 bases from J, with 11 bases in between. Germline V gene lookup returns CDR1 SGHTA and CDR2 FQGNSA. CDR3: CASSLGQVGNQPQHF. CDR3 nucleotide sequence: TGTGCCAGCAGCTTGGGACAAGTAGGCAATCAGCCCCAGCATTTT.

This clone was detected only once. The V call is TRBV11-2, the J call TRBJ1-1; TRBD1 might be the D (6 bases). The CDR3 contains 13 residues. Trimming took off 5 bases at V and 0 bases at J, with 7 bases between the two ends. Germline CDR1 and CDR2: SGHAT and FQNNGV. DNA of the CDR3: TGTGCCAGCAGCGGACAGATGAACACTGAAGCTTTCTTT. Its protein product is CASSGQMNTEAFF.

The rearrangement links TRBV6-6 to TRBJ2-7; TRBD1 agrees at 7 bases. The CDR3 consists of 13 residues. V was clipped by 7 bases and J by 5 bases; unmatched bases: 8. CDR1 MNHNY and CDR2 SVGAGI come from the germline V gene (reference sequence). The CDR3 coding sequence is TGTGCCAGCACCCACAGGGGTGAGAACGAGCAGTACTTC. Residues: CASTHRGENEQYF.

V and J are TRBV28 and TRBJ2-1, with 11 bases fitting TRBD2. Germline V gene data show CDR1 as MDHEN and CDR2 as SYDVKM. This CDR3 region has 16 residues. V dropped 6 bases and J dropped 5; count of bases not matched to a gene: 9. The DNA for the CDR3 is TGTGCCAGCAGCACCCGACTAGCGGGGCTGGACAATGAGCAGTTCTTC. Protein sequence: CASSTRLAGLDNEQFF.

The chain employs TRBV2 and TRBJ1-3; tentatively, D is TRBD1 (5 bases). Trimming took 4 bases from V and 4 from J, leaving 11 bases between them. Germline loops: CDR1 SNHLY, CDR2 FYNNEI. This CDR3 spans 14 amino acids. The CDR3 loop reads CASSGGASGNTIYF. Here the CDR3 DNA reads TGTGCCAGCAGTGGTGGGGCATCCGGAAACACCATATATTTT.

This CDR3 reads CASSLRTPVGAFF. For the CDR3, the DNA is TGTGCCAGCAGTTTACGCACCCCCGTCGGAGCTTTCTTT. The rearrangement joins TRBV28 to TRBJ1-1; unclear D gene. CDR3 length equals 13 residues. Per germline, CDR1 MDHEN and CDR2 SYDVKM. Trimming pared 2 bases from V and 10 bases from J, leaving 14 bases between.

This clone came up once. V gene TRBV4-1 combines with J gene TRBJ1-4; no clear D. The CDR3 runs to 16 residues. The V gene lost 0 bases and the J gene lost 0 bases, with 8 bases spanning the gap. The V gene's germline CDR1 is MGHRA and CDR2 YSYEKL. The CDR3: CASSQDEAATNEKLFF. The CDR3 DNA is TGCGCCAGCAGCCAAGATGAGGCTGCAACTAATGAAAAACTGTTTTTT.

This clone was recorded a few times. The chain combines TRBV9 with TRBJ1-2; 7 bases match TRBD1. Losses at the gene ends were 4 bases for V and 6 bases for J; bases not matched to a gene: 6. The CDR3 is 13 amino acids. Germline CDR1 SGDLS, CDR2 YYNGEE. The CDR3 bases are TGTGCCAGCAGCAAGGGTCAGGGGGATGGCTACACCTTC. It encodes CASSKGQGDGYTF.

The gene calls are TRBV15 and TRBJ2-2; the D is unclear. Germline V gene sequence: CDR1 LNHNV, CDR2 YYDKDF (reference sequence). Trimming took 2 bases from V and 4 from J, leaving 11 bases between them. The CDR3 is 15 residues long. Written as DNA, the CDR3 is TGTGCCACCAGCAGATCCCCAGAGGCCACCGGGGAGCTGTTTTTT. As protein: CATSRSPEATGELFF.

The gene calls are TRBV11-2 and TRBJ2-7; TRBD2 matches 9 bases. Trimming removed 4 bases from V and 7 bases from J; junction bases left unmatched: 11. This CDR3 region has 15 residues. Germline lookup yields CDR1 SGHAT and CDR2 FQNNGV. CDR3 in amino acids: CASSSGGTSQEEQYF. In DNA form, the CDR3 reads TGTGCCAGCAGCTCAGGCGGGACTAGCCAGGAGGAGCAGTACTTC.

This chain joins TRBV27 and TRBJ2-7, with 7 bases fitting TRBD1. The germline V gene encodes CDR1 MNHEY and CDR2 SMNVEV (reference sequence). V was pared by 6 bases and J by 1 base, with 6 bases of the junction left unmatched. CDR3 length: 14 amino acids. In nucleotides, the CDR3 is TGTGCCAGCAGCTACTACAGGGGTTCCTACGAGCAGTACTTC. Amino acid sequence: CASSYYRGSYEQYF.